The 31 T cell receptor beta chains given below trace back to one sample, sequenced in a study of shared clonotypes between healthy human individuals. Sequencing was performed with immunoSEQ multiplex PCR; in TCRdb, only in-frame clones are kept and a portion is missing. The sample has millions of clones; around 94% are singletons. The sequenced sample was naive CD4+ T cells sorted from blood. The subset: CD45RA+ positively selected. The receptors were gathered from a man aged 18 to 30 in good health.

CDR3 protein: CASGLLGQGARSTEAFF. For the CDR3, the DNA is TGTGCCAGCGGACTACTGGGACAGGGGGCGCGAAGCACTGAAGCTTTCTTT. V is TRBV7-2 and J is TRBJ1-1; 12 bases are a match to TRBD1. The CDR3 is made up of 17 amino acids. V lost 8 bases to trimming and J lost 4 bases; unmatched junction nucleotides: 14. From germline, CDR1 is SGHTA and CDR2 FQGNSA.

A remark on this clone: The same CDR3 also results from other DNA sequences found in this sample. The rearrangement uses TRBV10-3 and TRBJ2-7, with 10 bases fitting TRBD2. The V and J ends lost 2 bases and 4 bases, in that order; junction bases with no gene match: 2. Germline V gene lookup returns CDR1 ENHRY and CDR2 SYGVKD. This CDR3 has 14 residues. The CDR3 reads CAISELAGAYEQYF. The CDR3 DNA sequence: TGTGCCATCAGTGAGCTAGCGGGAGCGTACGAGCAGTACTTC.

The chain uses TRBV21-1 and TRBJ1-5; the D segment call TRBD1 is taken from the table without a DNA check. TRBV21-1 is a recognized pseudogene. CDR3 length: 16 amino acids. The CDR3 reads CASSLRAGYSNQPQHF. The CDR3 DNA is TGTGCCAGCAGCTTAAGAGCAGGGTATAGCAATCAGCCCCAGCATTTT.

In this sample, this clone turned up once. The chain combines TRBV5-4 with TRBJ1-3, with TRBD1 matching 9 bases. Trimming at V came to 0 bases and at J to 0 bases, leaving 10 bases not matched to a gene. The CDR3 runs to 19 residues. Germline V lookup: CDR1 SGHNT, CDR2 YYREEE (reference sequence). CDR3: CASSLGVGGTGSSGNTIYF. DNA for the CDR3: TGTGCCAGCAGCTTGGGTGTTGGCGGGACAGGGAGCTCTGGAAACACCATATATTTT.

This clone has just one count. Distinct nucleotide sequences in the sample also encode this CDR3. This sequence joins TRBV30 and TRBJ1-3, with no clear D. Looked up from germline, CDR1 is GTSNPN and CDR2 is SVGIG (reference sequence). The CDR3 consists of 11 residues. The V and J ends lost 3 bases and 4 bases respectively, with 4 bases between them. CDR3 sequence (DNA): TGTGCCTGGAGCGGGGGAAACACCATATATTTT. Translation: CAWSGGNTIYF.

The chain links TRBV4-1 to TRBJ2-3, with 8 bases that match TRBD2. Germline V gene lookup returns CDR1 MGHRA and CDR2 YSYEKL. With 6 bases clipped from V and 6 bases from J, the junction kept 14 bases outside the gene matches. The CDR3 totals 16 residues. CDR3 protein: CASSPPTAGVVDTQYF. As DNA, the CDR3 is TGCGCCAGCAGTCCTCCGACAGCGGGGGTGGTGGATACGCAGTATTTT.

The V and J genes are TRBV11-2 and TRBJ2-5; 8 bases line up with TRBD1. The CDR3 extends over 15 amino acids. The germline V gene has CDR1 SGHAT and CDR2 FQNNGV. After removal of 7 bases from V and 4 bases from J, the junction contained 11 bases not matched to a gene. CDR3 coding DNA: TGTGCCAGCACTTCCTCGACAGGGGCAAGAGAGACCCAGTACTTC. It encodes CASTSSTGARETQYF.

The chain links TRBV2 to TRBJ2-2, with no clear D. CDR1 and CDR2 (germline): SNHLY, FYNNEI. The CDR3 is 15 residues long. V dropped 2 bases and J dropped 0 bases, with 7 bases sitting between them. CDR3 sequence (DNA): TGTGCCAGCAGTGAAAGAGCGCCGAACACCGGGGAGCTGTTTTTT. The encoded protein is CASSERAPNTGELFF.

This chain uses TRBV5-4 with TRBJ1-6, with a tentative D call TRBD1 (6 bases). CDR3 length equals 14 residues. Trimming took 4 bases from V and 9 from J, leaving 14 bases between them. Germline lookup yields CDR1 SGHNT and CDR2 YYREEE (reference sequence). This CDR3 is CASSVGTSGSPLHF. In nucleotides, the CDR3 is TGTGCCAGCAGCGTCGGGACATCGGGTTCACCCCTCCACTTT.

The rearrangement uses TRBV28 and TRBJ1-3; D not certain. Trimming took 6 bases from V and 0 from J, leaving 9 bases between them. The CDR3 runs 14 residues. CDR1 is MDHEN and CDR2 is SYDVKM in the germline V gene. CDR3 DNA sequence: TGTGCCAGCAGCATCCGGAGCTCTGGAAACACCATATATTTT. It is translated as CASSIRSSGNTIYF.

Points on this clone: At the DNA level, this CDR3 is encoded by other sequences in the same sample as well. The V gene is TRBV7-9, the J gene TRBJ1-1; D perhaps matches TRBD1 (5 bases). The V gene's germline CDR1 is SEHNR and CDR2 FQNEAQ (reference sequence). The length of the CDR3 is 15 residues. V lost 1 base and J lost 0, with 9 bases in between. The CDR3 nucleotides read TGTGCCAGCAGCTTAGGGGACCGCATGAACACTGAAGCTTTCTTT. It encodes CASSLGDRMNTEAFF.

This chain links TRBV30 with TRBJ2-7, with 7 bases that match TRBD2. The CDR3 consists of 14 residues. After removal of 2 bases from V and 2 bases from J, the junction contained 6 bases not matched to a gene. Germline-derived CDR1 and CDR2 are GTSNPN and SVGIG (reference sequence). The CDR3 region has the DNA TGTGCCTGGAGTTCTCGGCTAGCGGCCTACGAGCAGTACTTC. Translation gives CAWSSRLAAYEQYF.

The chain carries TRBV18 and TRBJ1-5; D is ambiguous. Germline assignment: CDR1 KGHSH and CDR2 LQKENI. With 0 bases removed from V and 3 bases from J, the gap between germline ends came to 15 bases. The CDR3 totals 17 residues. CDR3 residues: CASSPPKDYRLNQPQHF. As DNA, the CDR3 is TGTGCCAGCTCACCACCGAAGGACTATCGTCTCAATCAGCCCCAGCATTTT.

CDR3 sequence: CASGTGIQETQYF. The CDR3 DNA reads as TGCGCGAGTGGTACAGGGATCCAAGAGACCCAGTACTTC. The chain combines TRBV5-1 with TRBJ2-5, with TRBD1 as a possible D gene (6 bases). The CDR3 totals 13 residues. Germline loops: CDR1 SGHRS, CDR2 YFSETQ.

The genes are TRBV5-4 and TRBJ2-1; no reliable D call. This CDR3 has 12 residues. The germline CDR1 and CDR2 sequences are SGHNT and YYREEE (reference sequence). Trimming shortened V by 2 bases and J by 10 bases, and 10 bases separated the two germline ends. CDR3 protein: CASSFFLGEQFF. CDR3 DNA sequence: TGTGCCAGCAGCTTCTTCTTGGGCGAGCAGTTCTTC.

V gene TRBV5-1 combines with J gene TRBJ1-6; D perhaps matches TRBD1 (5 bases). Germline CDR1 and CDR2: SGHRS and YFSETQ. V dropped 0 bases and J dropped 8 bases, with 9 bases sitting between them. The CDR3 spans 14 residues. The CDR3 DNA follows: TGCGCCAGCAGCTTGGGACAGAAAGATTCACCCCTCCACTTT. This gives the protein CASSLGQKDSPLHF.

The J gene is TRBJ1-2, the V gene TRBV2; D is uncertain. This CDR3 region has 13 residues. In germline, CDR1 is SNHLY, CDR2 FYNNEI. V lost 4 bases, J lost 2 bases, and 8 bases lay in between. For the CDR3, the DNA is TGTGCCAGCAGTGTCCGCAGGAACTATGGCTACACCTTC. This gives the protein CASSVRRNYGYTF.

The rearrangement joins TRBV19 to TRBJ1-2, with D tentatively TRBD1 (5 bases). V was shortened by 8 bases and J by 4 bases, with 17 bases between the two germline ends. The germline V gene has CDR1 LNHDA and CDR2 SQIVND (reference sequence). There are 14 residues in the CDR3. CDR3 loop: CASGGTSTIYGYTF. The CDR3 nucleotides read TGTGCCAGTGGCGGGACCTCGACCATCTATGGCTACACCTTC. The entire variable domain, with the rest obtained from reference TRBV19 and TRBJ1-2, is as follows: DGGITQSPKYLFRKEGQNVTLSCEQNLNHDAMYWYRQDPGQGLRLIYYSQIVNDFQKGDIAEGYSVSREKKESFPLTVTSAQKNPTAFYLCASGGTSTIYGYTFGSGTRLTVV.

The genes are TRBV30 and TRBJ2-5, with 12 bases lining up with TRBD2. J was trimmed by 4 bases and V by 5 bases; bases with no gene match: 8. The CDR3 is 15 residues long. In germline, CDR1 is GTSNPN, CDR2 SVGIG (reference sequence). As DNA, the CDR3 is TGTGCCTGGGATCCGAAACTAGCGGGGGGAGAGACCCAGTACTTC. Translated, it gives CAWDPKLAGGETQYF.

The chain is built from TRBV28 and TRBJ2-7, with D perhaps TRBD2 (6 bases). Germline V gives CDR1 MDHEN, CDR2 SYDVKM. V dropped 6 bases and J dropped 5 bases, with 20 bases sitting between them. This CDR3 has 15 amino acids. CDR3 amino acids: CASSPGIMRGNEQYF. CDR3 nucleotides: TGTGCCAGCAGCCCTGGCATCATGCGCGGGAACGAGCAGTACTTC.

The J gene is TRBJ2-7, the V gene TRBV11-2, with D uncertain. The germline gives CDR1 SGHAT, CDR2 FQNNGV. The CDR3 extends over 13 amino acids. V dropped 1 base and J dropped 2 bases, with 6 bases sitting between them. The CDR3: CASSLGGTYEQYF. The CDR3 DNA reads as TGTGCCAGCAGCTTAGGTGGGACCTACGAGCAGTACTTC. The whole variable domain, filled in from reference TRBV11-2 and TRBJ2-7, reads EAGVAQSPRYKIIEKRQSVAFWCNPISGHATLYWYQQILGQGPKLLIQFQNNGVVDDSQLPKDRFSAERLKGVDSTLKIQPAKLEDSAVYLCASSLGGTYEQYFGPGTRLTVT.

This chain connects TRBV12-5 to TRBJ1-1; D ambiguous. CDR1 is LGHNT, CDR2 FRNRAP, per germline. The CDR3 has 14 amino acids. Trimming stripped 0 bases from V and 4 bases from J, with 9 bases between. The DNA for the CDR3 is TGTGCTAGTGGTTTGGTACAAATCGGCACTGAAGCTTTCTTT. Translation gives CASGLVQIGTEAFF.

Only one count was recorded for this clone. This chain uses TRBV10-2 with TRBJ2-1, with a tentative D call TRBD2 (6 bases). The CDR3 consists of 12 residues. Trimming removed 6 bases from V and 14 bases from J, with 17 bases in between. The V gene's germline CDR1 is WSHSY and CDR2 SAAADI. Written as DNA, the CDR3 is TGCGCCAGCAGGGACTGGCTGGCGGGAAAGTTCTTC. Translation: CASRDWLAGKFF.

Regarding this clone: Sequence at one end of the junction differs from germline and may be a read error. The chain combines TRBV6-1 with TRBJ1-2; 8 bases line up with TRBD1. Germline V gene lookup returns CDR1 MNHNS and CDR2 SASEGT. The CDR3 has 15 amino acids. The CDR3: CAISDLAGGNYGYTF. CDR3 sequence (DNA): TGTGCCATCAGTGACTTGGCAGGGGGCAACTATGGCTACACCTTC.

The chain carries TRBV2 and TRBJ2-2, with 8 bases aligning to TRBD2. CDR3 length equals 14 residues. The germline V gene has CDR1 SNHLY and CDR2 FYNNEI. The trim removed 2 bases at V and 6 bases at J, leaving 2 bases unmatched. This chain's CDR3 is CASSESGSAGELFF. The CDR3 nucleotides read TGTGCCAGCAGTGAAAGCGGGAGCGCCGGGGAGCTGTTTTTT.

The chain links TRBV11-2 to TRBJ1-1; possible D gene TRBD1, 5 bases. The CDR3 contains 15 residues. The germline V gene has CDR1 SGHAT and CDR2 FQNNGV. Trimming removed 0 bases from V and 3 bases from J, with 11 bases in between. CDR3 nucleotides: TGTGCCAGCAGCTTAGACGCGGGAGGGGACACTGAAGCTTTCTTT. Translated, it gives CASSLDAGGDTEAFF.

Worth noting for this clone: The identical CDR3 is also encoded by other nucleotide sequences in the sample. The V and J genes are TRBV29-1 and TRBJ2-2, with D unclear. Between the trimmed V and J ends, which lost 4 bases and 0 bases, there was a span of 9 bases. This CDR3 comprises 14 residues. From germline, CDR1 is SQVTM and CDR2 ANQGSEA. Written as DNA, the CDR3 is TGCAGCGTTGGTGTAGGAACGAACACCGGGGAGCTGTTTTTT. It yields the protein CSVGVGTNTGELFF.

About this clone itself: The sample holds other DNA sequences that translate to the same CDR3. The chain couples TRBV18 to TRBJ2-7; 7 bases are shared with TRBD1. V was pared by 6 bases and J by 4 bases, with 6 bases of the junction left unmatched. Germline V gene lookup returns CDR1 KGHSH and CDR2 LQKENI. CDR3 length: 13 amino acids. Here the CDR3 reads CASSSGTAYEQYF. As DNA, the CDR3 is TGTGCCAGCTCCTCCGGGACAGCTTACGAGCAGTACTTC.

The chain has TRBV19 and TRBJ1-1; 8 bases are shared with TRBD1. Trimming removed 6 bases from V and 2 bases from J; junction bases left unmatched: 5. Germline V gene sequence: CDR1 LNHDA, CDR2 SQIVND (reference sequence). This CDR3 has 14 amino acids. The CDR3 sequence is CASSQTGENTEAFF. DNA of the CDR3: TGTGCCAGTAGCCAGACAGGGGAAAACACTGAAGCTTTCTTT.

The chain combines TRBV27 with TRBJ2-3; no definite D call. Trimming stripped 5 bases from V and 1 base from J, with 13 bases between. CDR1 and CDR2 from the germline V gene are MNHEY and SMNVEV (reference sequence). CDR3 length equals 15 residues. CDR3 DNA: TGTGCCAGCAGTATCAGAGCGCTCGGCACAGATACGCAGTATTTT. Translating it yields CASSIRALGTDTQYF.

The rearrangement joins TRBV6-4 to TRBJ1-2; tentative D call: TRBD1 (6 bases). V lost 7 bases to trimming and J lost 2 bases, with 17 bases between them. This CDR3 contains 15 residues. Germline CDR1 reads MRHNA; CDR2 reads SNTAGT. The CDR3 coding sequence is TGTGCCAGCACTTTTAGGGGGGGAGAAAACTATGGCTACACCTTC. This sequence encodes CASTFRGGENYGYTF.